Listed here are 8 T cell receptor beta chains from one sample, sequenced in a study of technical replicates of blood from a handful of donors. Sequencing used immunoSEQ multiplex PCR; TCRdb keeps in-frame clones, though not all of them. Among 75,000 to 100,000 clones listed, roughly 94% were seen once. Material: T cells isolated from PBMCs. The receptors here all came from a human donor in good health.

The chain links TRBV6-5 to TRBJ1-2, with a possible D match to TRBD1 (5 bases). This CDR3 is built from 14 residues. V lost 8 bases and J lost 6, with 19 bases in between. The germline CDR1 and CDR2 sequences are MNHEY and SVGAGI. CDR3 sequence: CASQPGPGHHGYTF. The DNA of the CDR3 is TGTGCCAGCCAACCCGGGCCCGGACATCATGGCTACACCTTC.

The chain combines TRBV13 with TRBJ1-2, with 12 bases fitting TRBD1. In germline, CDR1 is PRHDT, CDR2 FYEKMQ (reference sequence). V shed 5 bases, J shed 2 bases, and the junction held 15 bases outside the gene matches. The CDR3 spans 19 residues. CDR3 amino acids: CASSANFMGQGASNYGYTF. The CDR3 DNA reads as TGTGCCAGCAGCGCGAATTTCATGGGACAGGGGGCATCGAACTATGGCTACACCTTC. Looking up the rest from reference TRBV13 and TRBJ1-2 gives the full variable domain: AAGVIQSPRHLIKEKRETATLKCYPIPRHDTVYWYQQGPGQDPQFLISFYEKMQSDKGSIPDRFSAQQFSDYHSELNMSSLELGDSALYFCASSANFMGQGASNYGYTFGSGTRLTVV.

This sequence joins TRBV6-1 and TRBJ1-1; 7 nucleotides line up with TRBD1. This CDR3 spans 14 amino acids. Trimming removed 2 bases from V and 3 bases from J; junction bases left unmatched: 3. Germline assignment: CDR1 MNHNS and CDR2 SASEGT. CDR3: CASSERGPYTEAFF. CDR3 sequence (DNA): TGTGCCAGCAGTGAAAGGGGGCCGTACACTGAAGCTTTCTTT.

The sample holds a few counts of this clone. The CDR3 DNA sequence: TGTGCCAGCAGCCCTTGGGTGTGGAGCTCCTACAATGAGCAGTTCTTC. Amino acid sequence: CASSPWVWSSYNEQFF. The chain uses TRBV11-3 and TRBJ2-1, with D unclear. The CDR3 covers 16 residues. Per the germline V gene, CDR1 is SGHNT and CDR2 is YENEEA. V was clipped by 5 bases and J by 0 bases, with 14 bases between them. The complete variable domain, with remaining parts taken from reference TRBV11-3 and TRBJ2-1, reads EAGVVQSPRYKIIEKKQPVAFWCNPISGHNTLYWYLQNLGQGPELLIRYENEEAVDDSQLPKDRFSAERLKGVDSTLKIQPAELGDSAVYLCASSPWVWSSYNEQFFGPGTRLTVL.

The CDR3 nucleotides read TGTGCCAGCAGCTTAGTTCTTGCGTCTAGCGGGAGTGGCGAGCAGTACTTC. Its translation is CASSLVLASSGSGEQYF. The rearrangement joins TRBV7-8 to TRBJ2-7, with 10 nucleotides matching TRBD2. Germline CDR1 is SGHVS and CDR2 is FQNEAQ. This CDR3 is 17 amino acids long. The V and J ends lost 1 base and 6 bases, in that order; junction bases with no gene match: 12.

This chain uses TRBV10-3 with TRBJ1-5; D is ambiguous. V was shortened by 10 bases and J by 3 bases, with 13 bases between the two germline ends. Germline assignment: CDR1 ENHRY and CDR2 SYGVKD. This CDR3 has 13 amino acids. As DNA, the CDR3 is TGTGCCACTTGGGCCGAAGCCAATCAGCCCCAGCATTTT. This translates into CATWAEANQPQHF.

The CDR3, as DNA: TGTGCCAGCAGCAGGTACCGGGACAGGGATACCGAGCAGTACTTC. It translates to CASSRYRDRDTEQYF. V gene TRBV5-4 combines with J gene TRBJ2-7, with 9 bases aligning to TRBD1. After removal of 4 bases from V and 6 bases from J, the junction contained 11 bases not matched to a gene. CDR3 size: 15 residues. In germline, CDR1 is SGHNT, CDR2 YYREEE (reference sequence).

The chain couples TRBV6-5 to TRBJ1-5; D unclear. This CDR3 is built from 13 residues. V lost 5 bases and J 4 bases, leaving 9 bases between the germline ends. Germline CDR1 is MNHEY and CDR2 is SVGAGI. The CDR3 here is CASSGALNQPQHF. CDR3 sequence (DNA): TGTGCCAGCAGTGGAGCCTTAAATCAGCCCCAGCATTTT.